This entry concerns a single T cell receptor (beta chain). Its antigen remains unidentified. The input lacks base qualities; no much larger clone sits a single base away. TCRbeta CDR3 regions were amplified from genomic DNA using the immunoSEQ Assay, a bias-controlled multiplex PCR. Regarding the original processing steps: Nucleated cell counts per sample were estimated from amplification of reference gene primers within the assay. Sequence reads were collapsed and filtered to measure the absolute abundance of every unique TCRbeta CDR3 rearrangement. For each sample, productive Simpson clonality was calculated as the square root of Simpson's diversity index over productive rearrangements. TCRdb took over this immuneACCESS table, retaining in-frame rearrangements with V and J assigned. Such tables are incomplete; in checked studies, under half of the missing clones stem from an unresolved V gene, and the remainder is unexplained. V, J and clone size reflect that table, while D and trimming were determined from the DNA. The sample has approximately 150,000 clones on record, roughly 83% of them singletons. The ten largest clones represent roughly 15% of the sample.

The sample belongs to a study of blood T cell repertoires in COVID-19 (dated by TCRdb to 2018 to 2020). Turning to the overall study: Samples from collaborators originated in the United States, Italy and Spain and spanned both the acute and convalescent phases of COVID-19. The prospective study material was composed of cDNA or gDNA derived from T cells, B-cell-depleted T cells, or PBMCs. Subjects who had been exposed to COVID-19, were actively infected with it, or had recovered from it provided the deeply sampled blood TCRbeta repertoires that made up the dataset. The repertoires were released in a freely available public database meant as a resource for research on the immune response to SARS-CoV-2. Samples came from the ongoing ImmuneRACE study (first 160 participants) plus 1,254 subjects from 6 global collaborators. Nearly every sample came with metadata listing a de-identified subject ID, COVID-19 status, age in years and sex. Where HLA class I and class II types were available, the types were taken from metadata supplied by the sample provider, not from assay-based typing. Points the paper makes about the study in general: The quantity of clinical and demographic metadata differed by source and by participant and was supplied without curation.

The germline V gene encodes CDR1 MNHEY and CDR2 SVGAGI. V gives up 4 bases and J gives up 4 bases, and the segment between their germline ends measures 10 bases. From the cysteine up to the phenylalanine, the CDR3 has a length of 13 residues. The entry retains the CDR3 DNA only, 39 bases that are in frame from base 1. Each collaborating institution followed its own protocols to collect whole blood in K2EDTA tubes. Collaborator samples were shipped for TCRbeta analysis as frozen whole blood, isolated PBMCs, or DNA extracted from either sample type. The material sequenced was peripheral blood. The chain couples TRBV6-5 to TRBJ1-1; the D gene is not confidently resolved. The TCR was taken from a woman older than 75 with acute or convalescent COVID-19. The CDR3 reads as follows: CASSSLGTTEAFF. The DNA sequence is as follows: TGTGCCAGCAGTTCCCTAGGAACCACTGAAGCTTTCTTT.